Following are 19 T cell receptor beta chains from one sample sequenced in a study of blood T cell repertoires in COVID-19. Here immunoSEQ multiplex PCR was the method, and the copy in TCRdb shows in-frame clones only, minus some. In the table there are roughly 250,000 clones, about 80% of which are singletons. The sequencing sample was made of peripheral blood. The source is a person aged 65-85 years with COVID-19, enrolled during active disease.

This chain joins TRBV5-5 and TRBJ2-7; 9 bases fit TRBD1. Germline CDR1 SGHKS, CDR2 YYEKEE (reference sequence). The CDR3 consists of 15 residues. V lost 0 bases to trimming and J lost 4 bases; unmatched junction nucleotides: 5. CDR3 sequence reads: CASSLGGQGGYEQYF. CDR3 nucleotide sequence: TGTGCCAGCAGCTTGGGGGGACAGGGAGGGTACGAGCAGTACTTC. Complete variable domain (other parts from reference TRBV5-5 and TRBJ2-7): DAGVTQSPTHLIKTRGQQVTLRCSPISGHKSVSWYQQVLGQGPQFIFQYYEKEERGRGNFPDRFSARQFPNYSSELNVNALLLGDSALYLCASSLGGQGGYEQYFGPGTRLTVT.

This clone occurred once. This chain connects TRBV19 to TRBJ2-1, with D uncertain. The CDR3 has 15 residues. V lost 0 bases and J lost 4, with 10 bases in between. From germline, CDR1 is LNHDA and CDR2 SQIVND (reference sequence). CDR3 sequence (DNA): TGTGCCAGTAGTATAGATCAGGCAGAGTACAATGAGCAGTTCTTC. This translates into CASSIDQAEYNEQFF.

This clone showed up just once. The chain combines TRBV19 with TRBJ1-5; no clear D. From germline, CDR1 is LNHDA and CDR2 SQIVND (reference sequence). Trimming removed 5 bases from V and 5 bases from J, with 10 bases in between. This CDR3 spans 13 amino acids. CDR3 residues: CASSFASDQPQHF. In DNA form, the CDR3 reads TGTGCCAGTAGTTTTGCCAGCGATCAGCCCCAGCATTTT.

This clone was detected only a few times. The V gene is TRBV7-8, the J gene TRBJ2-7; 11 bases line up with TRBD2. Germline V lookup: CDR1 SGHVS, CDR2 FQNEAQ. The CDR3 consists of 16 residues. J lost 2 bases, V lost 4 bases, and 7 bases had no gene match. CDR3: CASSSGLAAQPYEQYF. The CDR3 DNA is TGTGCCAGCAGCTCGGGACTAGCGGCACAACCCTACGAGCAGTACTTC. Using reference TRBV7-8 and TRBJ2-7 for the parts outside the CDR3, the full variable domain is GAGVSQSPRYKVAKRGQDVALRCDPISGHVSLFWYQQALGQGPEFLTYFQNEAQLDKSGLPSDRFFAERPEGSVSTLKIQRTQQEDSAVYLCASSSGLAAQPYEQYFGPGTRLTVT.

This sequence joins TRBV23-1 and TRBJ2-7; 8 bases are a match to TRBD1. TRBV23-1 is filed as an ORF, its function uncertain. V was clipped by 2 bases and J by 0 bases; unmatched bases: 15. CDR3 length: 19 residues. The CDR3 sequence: CASSQTRQGPANSSYEQYF. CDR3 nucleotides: TGCGCCAGCAGTCAAACCAGACAGGGGCCCGCCAACAGCTCCTACGAGCAGTACTTC.

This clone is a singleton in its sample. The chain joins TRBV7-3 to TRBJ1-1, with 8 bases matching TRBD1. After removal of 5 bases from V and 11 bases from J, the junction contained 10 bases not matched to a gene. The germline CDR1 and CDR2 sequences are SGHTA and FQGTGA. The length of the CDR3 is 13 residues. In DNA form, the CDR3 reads TGTGCCAGCAGCGCGGACAGGGACCTGACGGCTTTCTTT. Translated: CASSADRDLTAFF.

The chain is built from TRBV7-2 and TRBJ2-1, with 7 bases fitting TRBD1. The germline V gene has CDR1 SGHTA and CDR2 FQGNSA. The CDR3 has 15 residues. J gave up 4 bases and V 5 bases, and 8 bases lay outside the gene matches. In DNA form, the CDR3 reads TGTGCCAGCAGCCCGCCGGGACAGATGTACAATGAGCAGTTCTTC. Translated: CASSPPGQMYNEQFF.

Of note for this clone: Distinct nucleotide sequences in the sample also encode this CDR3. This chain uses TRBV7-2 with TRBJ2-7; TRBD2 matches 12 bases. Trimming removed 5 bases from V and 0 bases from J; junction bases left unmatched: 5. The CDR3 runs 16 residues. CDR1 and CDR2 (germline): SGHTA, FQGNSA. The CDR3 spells CASSRTSGTSSYEQYF. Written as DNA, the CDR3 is TGTGCCAGCAGCCGGACTAGCGGGACTAGCTCCTACGAGCAGTACTTC. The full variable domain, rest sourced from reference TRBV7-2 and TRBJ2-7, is GAGVSQSPSNKVTEKGKDVELRCDPISGHTALYWYRQSLGQGLEFLIYFQGNSAPDKSGLPSDRFSAERTGGSVSTLTIQRTQQEDSAVYLCASSRTSGTSSYEQYFGPGTRLTVT.

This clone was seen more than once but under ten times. The CDR3 DNA sequence: TGTGCCAGCAGCCAATTAGCGCAAGGCACAGATACGCAGTATTTT. Protein sequence: CASSQLAQGTDTQYF. The J gene is TRBJ2-3, the V gene TRBV3-1 (or the pseudogene TRBV3-2); D possibly corresponds to TRBD2 (5 bases). Per the germline V gene, CDR1 is LGHDT and CDR2 is YNNKEL (reference sequence). With 2 bases removed from V and 1 base from J, the gap between germline ends came to 10 bases. CDR3 length: 15 amino acids.

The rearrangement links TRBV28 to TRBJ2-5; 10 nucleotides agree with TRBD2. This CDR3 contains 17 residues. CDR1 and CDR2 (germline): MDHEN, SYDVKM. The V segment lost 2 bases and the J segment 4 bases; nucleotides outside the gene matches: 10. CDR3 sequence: CASSLGALAGAGETQYF. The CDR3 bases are TGTGCCAGCAGTTTAGGGGCCCTAGCGGGAGCGGGAGAGACCCAGTACTTC.

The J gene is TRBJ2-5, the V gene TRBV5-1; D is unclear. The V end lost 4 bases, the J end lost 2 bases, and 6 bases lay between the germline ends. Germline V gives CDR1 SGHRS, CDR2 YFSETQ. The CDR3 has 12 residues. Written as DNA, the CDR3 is TGCGCCAGCAGCCAAGAGCAAGAGACCCAGTACTTC. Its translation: CASSQEQETQYF.

The CDR3 protein is CASTETGVGQPQHF. CDR3 coding DNA: TGTGCCAGCACCGAGACAGGGGTGGGGCAGCCCCAGCATTTT. V gene TRBV28 combines with J gene TRBJ1-5, with 8 bases lining up with TRBD1. Germline V CDR1 and CDR2: MDHEN, SYDVKM. The CDR3 spans 14 residues. Unmatched junction bases numbered 9, after V lost 7 bases and J lost 7 bases.

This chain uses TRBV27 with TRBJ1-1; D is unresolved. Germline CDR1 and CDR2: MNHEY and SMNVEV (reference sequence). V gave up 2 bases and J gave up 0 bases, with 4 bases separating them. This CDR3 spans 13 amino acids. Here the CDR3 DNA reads TGTGCCAGCAGTTTACGGTTGAACACTGAAGCTTTCTTT. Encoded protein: CASSLRLNTEAFF.

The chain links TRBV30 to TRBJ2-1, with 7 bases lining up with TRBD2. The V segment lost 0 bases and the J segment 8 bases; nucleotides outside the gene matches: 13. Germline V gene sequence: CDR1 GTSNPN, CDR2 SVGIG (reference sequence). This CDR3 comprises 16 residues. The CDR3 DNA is TGTGCCTGGAGTGTAAGGGACTACTCCTTACGCGATGAGCAGTTCTTC. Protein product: CAWSVRDYSLRDEQFF.

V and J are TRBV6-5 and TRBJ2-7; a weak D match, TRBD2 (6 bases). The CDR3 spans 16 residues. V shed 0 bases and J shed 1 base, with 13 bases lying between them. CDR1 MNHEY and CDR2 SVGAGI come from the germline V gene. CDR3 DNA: TGTGCCAGCAGTTACTCTCCGGGGGTGGGATCCTACGAGCAGTACTTC. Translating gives CASSYSPGVGSYEQYF.

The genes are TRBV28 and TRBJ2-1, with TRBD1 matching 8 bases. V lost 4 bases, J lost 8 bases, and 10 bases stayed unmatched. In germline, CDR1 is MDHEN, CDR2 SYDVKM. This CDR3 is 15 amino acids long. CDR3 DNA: TGTGCCAGCAGTTCCACCCGGCCAGGGGGCGATGAGCAGTTCTTC. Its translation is CASSSTRPGGDEQFF.

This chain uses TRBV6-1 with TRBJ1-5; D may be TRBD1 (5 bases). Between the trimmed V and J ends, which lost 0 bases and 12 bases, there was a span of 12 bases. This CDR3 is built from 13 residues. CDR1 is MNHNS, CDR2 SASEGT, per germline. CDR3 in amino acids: CASSEALGLNQHF. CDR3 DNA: TGTGCCAGCAGTGAAGCTTTGGGGCTAAACCAGCATTTT.

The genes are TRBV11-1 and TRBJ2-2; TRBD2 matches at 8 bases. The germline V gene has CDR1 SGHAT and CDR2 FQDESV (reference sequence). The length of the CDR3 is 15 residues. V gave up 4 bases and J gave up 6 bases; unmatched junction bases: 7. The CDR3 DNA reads TGTGCCAGCAGCTGGGCCGGGGGGGCCCCCGGGGAGCTGTTTTTT. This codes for CASSWAGGAPGELFF.

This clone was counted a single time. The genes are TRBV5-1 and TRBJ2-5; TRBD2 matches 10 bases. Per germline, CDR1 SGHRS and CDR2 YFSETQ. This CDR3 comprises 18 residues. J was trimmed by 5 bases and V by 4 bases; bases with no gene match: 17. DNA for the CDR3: TGCGCCAGCAGCGGTGGGCCGGGACTAGCGCATCGGGTGGAGACCCAGTACTTC. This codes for CASSGGPGLAHRVETQYF. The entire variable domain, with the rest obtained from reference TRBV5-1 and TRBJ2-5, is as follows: KAGVTQTPRYLIKTRGQQVTLSCSPISGHRSVSWYQQTPGQGLQFLFEYFSETQRNKGNFPGRFSGRQFSNSRSEMNVSTLELGDSALYLCASSGGPGLAHRVETQYFGPGTRLLVL.